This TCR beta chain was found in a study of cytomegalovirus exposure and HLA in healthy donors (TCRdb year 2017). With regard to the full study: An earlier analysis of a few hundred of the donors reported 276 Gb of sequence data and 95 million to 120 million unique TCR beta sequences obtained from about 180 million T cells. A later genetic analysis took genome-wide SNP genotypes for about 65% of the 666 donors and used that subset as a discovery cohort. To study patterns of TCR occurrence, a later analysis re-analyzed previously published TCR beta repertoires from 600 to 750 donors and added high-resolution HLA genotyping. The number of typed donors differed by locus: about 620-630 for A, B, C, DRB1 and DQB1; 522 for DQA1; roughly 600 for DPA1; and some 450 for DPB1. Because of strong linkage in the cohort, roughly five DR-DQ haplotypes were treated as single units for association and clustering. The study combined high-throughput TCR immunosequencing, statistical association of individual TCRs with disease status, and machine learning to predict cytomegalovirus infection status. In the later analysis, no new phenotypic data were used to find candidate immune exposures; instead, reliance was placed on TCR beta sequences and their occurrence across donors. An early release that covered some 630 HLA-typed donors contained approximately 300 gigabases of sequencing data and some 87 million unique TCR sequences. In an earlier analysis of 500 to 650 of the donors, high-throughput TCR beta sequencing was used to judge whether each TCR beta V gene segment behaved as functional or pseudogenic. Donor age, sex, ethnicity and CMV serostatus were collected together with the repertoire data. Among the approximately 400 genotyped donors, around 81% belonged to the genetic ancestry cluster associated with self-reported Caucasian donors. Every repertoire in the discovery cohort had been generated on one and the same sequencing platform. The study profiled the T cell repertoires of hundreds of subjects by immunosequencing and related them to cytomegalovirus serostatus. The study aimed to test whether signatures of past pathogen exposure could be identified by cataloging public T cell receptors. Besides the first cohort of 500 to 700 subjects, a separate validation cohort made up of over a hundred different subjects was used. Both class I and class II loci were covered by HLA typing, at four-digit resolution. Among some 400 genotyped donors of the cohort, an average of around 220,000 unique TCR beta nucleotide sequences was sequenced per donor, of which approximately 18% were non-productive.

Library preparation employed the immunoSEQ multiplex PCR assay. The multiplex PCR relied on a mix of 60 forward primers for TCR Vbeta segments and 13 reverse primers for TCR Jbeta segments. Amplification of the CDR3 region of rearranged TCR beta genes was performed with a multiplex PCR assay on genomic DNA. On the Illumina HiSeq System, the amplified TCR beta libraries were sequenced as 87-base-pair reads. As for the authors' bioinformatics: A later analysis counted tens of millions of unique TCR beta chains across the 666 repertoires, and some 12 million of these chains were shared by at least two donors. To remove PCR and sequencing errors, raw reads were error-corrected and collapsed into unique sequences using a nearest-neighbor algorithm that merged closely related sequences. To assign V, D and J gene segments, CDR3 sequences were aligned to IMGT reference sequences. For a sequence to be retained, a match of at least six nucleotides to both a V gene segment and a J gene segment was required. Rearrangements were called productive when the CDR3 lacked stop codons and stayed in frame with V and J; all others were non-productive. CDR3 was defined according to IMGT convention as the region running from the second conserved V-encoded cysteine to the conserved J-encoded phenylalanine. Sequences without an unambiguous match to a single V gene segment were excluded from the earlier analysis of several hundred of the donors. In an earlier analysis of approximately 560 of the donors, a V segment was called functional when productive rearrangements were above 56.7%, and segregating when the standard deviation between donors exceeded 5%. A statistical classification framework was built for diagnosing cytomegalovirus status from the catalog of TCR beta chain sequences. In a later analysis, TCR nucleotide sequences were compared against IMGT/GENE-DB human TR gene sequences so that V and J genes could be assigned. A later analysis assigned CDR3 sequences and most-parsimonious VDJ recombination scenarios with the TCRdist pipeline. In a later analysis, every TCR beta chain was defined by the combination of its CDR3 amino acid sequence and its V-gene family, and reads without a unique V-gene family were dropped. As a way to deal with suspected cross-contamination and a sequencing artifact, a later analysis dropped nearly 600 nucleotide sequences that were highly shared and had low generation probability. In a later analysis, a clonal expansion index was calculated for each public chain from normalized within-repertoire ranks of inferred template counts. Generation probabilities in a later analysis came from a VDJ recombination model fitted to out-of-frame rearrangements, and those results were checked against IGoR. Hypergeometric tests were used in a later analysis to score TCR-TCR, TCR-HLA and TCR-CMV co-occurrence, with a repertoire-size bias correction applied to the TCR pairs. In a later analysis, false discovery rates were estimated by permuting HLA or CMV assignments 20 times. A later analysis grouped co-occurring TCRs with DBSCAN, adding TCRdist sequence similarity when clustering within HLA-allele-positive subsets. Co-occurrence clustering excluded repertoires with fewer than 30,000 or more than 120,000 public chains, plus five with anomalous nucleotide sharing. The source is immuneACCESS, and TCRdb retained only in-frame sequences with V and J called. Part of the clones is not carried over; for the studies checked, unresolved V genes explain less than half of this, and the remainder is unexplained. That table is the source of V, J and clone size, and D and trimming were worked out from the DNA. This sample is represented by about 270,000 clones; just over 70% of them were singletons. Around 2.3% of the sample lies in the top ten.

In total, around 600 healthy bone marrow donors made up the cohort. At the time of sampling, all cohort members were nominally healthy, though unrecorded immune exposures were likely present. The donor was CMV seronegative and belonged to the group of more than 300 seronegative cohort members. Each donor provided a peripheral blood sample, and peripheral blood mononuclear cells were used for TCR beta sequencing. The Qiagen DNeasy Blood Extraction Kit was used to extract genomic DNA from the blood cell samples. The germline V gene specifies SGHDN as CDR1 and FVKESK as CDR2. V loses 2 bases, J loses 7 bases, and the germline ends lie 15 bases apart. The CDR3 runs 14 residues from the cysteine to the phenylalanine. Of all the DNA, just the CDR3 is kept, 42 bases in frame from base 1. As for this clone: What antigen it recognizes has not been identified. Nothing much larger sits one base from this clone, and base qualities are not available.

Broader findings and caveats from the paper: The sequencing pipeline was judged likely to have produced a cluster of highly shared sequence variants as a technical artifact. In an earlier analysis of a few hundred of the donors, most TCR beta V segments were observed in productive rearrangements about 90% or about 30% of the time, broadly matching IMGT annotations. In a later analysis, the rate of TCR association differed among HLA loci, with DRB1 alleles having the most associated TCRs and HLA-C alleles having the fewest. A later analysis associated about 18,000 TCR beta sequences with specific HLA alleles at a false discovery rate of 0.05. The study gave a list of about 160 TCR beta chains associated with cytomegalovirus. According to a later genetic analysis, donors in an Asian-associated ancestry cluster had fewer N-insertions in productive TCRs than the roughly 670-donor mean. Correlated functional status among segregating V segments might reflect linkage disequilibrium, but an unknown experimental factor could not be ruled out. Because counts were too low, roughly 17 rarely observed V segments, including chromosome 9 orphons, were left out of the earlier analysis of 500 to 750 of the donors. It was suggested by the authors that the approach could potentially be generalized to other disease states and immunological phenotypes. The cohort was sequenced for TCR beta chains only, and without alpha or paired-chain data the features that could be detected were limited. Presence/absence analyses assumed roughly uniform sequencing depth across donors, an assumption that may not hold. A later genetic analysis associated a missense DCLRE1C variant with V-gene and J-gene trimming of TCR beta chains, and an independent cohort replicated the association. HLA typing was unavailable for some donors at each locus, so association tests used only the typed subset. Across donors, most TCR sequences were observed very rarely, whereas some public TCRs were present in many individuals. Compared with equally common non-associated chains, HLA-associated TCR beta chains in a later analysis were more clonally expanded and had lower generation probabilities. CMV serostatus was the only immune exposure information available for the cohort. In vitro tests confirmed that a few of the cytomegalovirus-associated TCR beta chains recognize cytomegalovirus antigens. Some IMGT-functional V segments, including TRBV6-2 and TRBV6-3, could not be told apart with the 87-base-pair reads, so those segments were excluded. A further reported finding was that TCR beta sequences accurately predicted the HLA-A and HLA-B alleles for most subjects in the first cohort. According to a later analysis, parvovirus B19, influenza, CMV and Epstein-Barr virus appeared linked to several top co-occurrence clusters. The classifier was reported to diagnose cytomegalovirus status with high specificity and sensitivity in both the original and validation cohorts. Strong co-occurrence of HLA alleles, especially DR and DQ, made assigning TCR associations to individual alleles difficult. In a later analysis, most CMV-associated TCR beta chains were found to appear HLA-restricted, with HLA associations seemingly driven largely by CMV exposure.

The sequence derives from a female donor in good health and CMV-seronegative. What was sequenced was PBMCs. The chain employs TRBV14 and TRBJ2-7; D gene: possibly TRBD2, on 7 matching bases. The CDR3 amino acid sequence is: CASSQLAGAWEQYF. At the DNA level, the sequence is TGTGCCAGCAGCCAACTTGCGGGGGCGTGGGAGCAGTACTTC.